These T cell receptor beta chains were read from a single sample in a study of shared clonotypes between healthy human individuals. Assay used: immunoSEQ multiplex PCR; TCRdb lists only in-frame clones, some missing. The sample has millions of clones; less than 95% are singletons. The sequenced sample consisted of naive CD8+ T cells sorted from blood. Receptors originate from a man younger than 35 in good health. The CDR3 runs from the conserved cysteine through the conserved F or W. Each record gives: clone size, J gene, D gene, V gene, CDR3 DNA, CDR3 protein. The D gene is left open where the match is weak. Some rows mark clone size as missing; the rest say once, few, many or name a class of expanded clone.

>NA|TRBJ1-1|NA|TRBV7-3
TGTGCCAGCAGCCGCGGCGGATACACTGAAGCTTTCTTT
CASSRGGYTEAFF
>NA|TRBJ2-3|NA|TRBV14
TGTGCCAGCAGCCAAGTCTTAGGTTCCACAGATACGCAGTATTTT
CASSQVLGSTDTQYF
>NA|TRBJ2-7|NA|TRBV30
TGTGCCTGGAGTGTCCCAGGGCTTTCCTACGAGCAGTACTTC
CAWSVPGLSYEQYF
>NA|TRBJ2-5|TRBD2|TRBV2
TGTGCCAGCAGTGACTGGTCTAGCGGGGCCCAAGAGACCCAGTACTTC
CASSDWSSGAQETQYF
>NA|TRBJ2-3|TRBD2|TRBV15
TGTGCCACCAGCGGCGGGGGTAGCACAGATACGCAGTATTTT
CATSGGGSTDTQYF
>once|TRBJ2-7|TRBD1|TRBV7-6
TGTGCCAGCAGCTCGACAGGGTACGGCGAGCAGTACTTC
CASSSTGYGEQYF
>NA|TRBJ1-1|NA|TRBV6-7
TGTGCCAGCGGTCGACAGCGCACCATCACTGAAGCTTTCTTT
CASGRQRTITEAFF
>NA|TRBJ2-7|TRBD1|TRBV18
TGTGCCAGCTCACCAGGGACAGATTACGAGCAGTACTTC
CASSPGTDYEQYF
>NA|TRBJ2-7|NA|TRBV28
TGTGCCAGCAGTTGGACAGATAGCTACGAGCAGTACTTC
CASSWTDSYEQYF
>NA|TRBJ1-1|NA|TRBV9
TGTGCCAGCAGCGTAGATGAATTTCCTGAAGCTTTCTTT
CASSVDEFPEAFF
>NA|TRBJ2-3|NA|TRBV7-9
TGTGCCAGCAGCTCGGGCCGGGCCGGGGCTAGCACAGATACGCAGTATTTT
CASSSGRAGASTDTQYF
>NA|TRBJ1-1|TRBD1|TRBV4-1
TGCGCCAGCAGCCAGACAGGGGTTGGAACTGAAGCTTTCTTT
CASSQTGVGTEAFF
>NA|TRBJ1-6|TRBD1|TRBV10-1
TGCGCCAGCAGCAGGGGGCCTTTGAGCTCCTATAATTCACCCCTCCACTTT
CASSRGPLSSYNSPLHF
>NA|TRBJ2-7|NA|TRBV28
TGTGCCAGCAGTTTAAGGGCAGGGTACTCCTACGAGCAGTACTTC
CASSLRAGYSYEQYF
>NA|TRBJ1-1|NA|TRBV7-9
TGTGCCAGCACCCCCCCGGAGGGCGGTGGTGAAGCTTTCTTT
CASTPPEGGGEAFF
>NA|TRBJ2-1|TRBD1|TRBV9
TGTGCCAGCAGCGTAGTGGGACAGGATCTCGATGAGCAGTTCTTC
CASSVVGQDLDEQFF
>NA|TRBJ2-7|NA|TRBV2
TGTGCCAGCCTAAGTCCTTCGGGACAGCAGTACTTC
CASLSPSGQQYF
>NA|TRBJ2-5|NA|TRBV4-1
TGCGCCAGCAGCCAAACCACGTCAAAAACGGAGACCCAGTACTTC
CASSQTTSKTETQYF
>NA|TRBJ2-7|NA|TRBV6-5
TGTGCCAGCAGCGACACAGGGACATCCTACGAGCAGTACTTC
CASSDTGTSYEQYF
>NA|TRBJ1-1|NA|TRBV4-1
TGCGCCAGCAGCCAAGGCCATGGGGGGAACACTGAAGCTTTCTTT
CASSQGHGGNTEAFF
>NA|TRBJ1-5|NA|TRBV7-9
TGTGCCAGCAGCTTAGGCCCAACGGGGGCTCGAACCAATCAGCCCCAGCATTTT
CASSLGPTGARTNQPQHF
>NA|TRBJ2-1|TRBD2|TRBV4-3
TGCGCCAGCAGCCGCCTAGACCGGGCGGGAGATGAGCAGTTCTTC
CASSRLDRAGDEQFF
>once|TRBJ1-1|NA|TRBV6-5
TGTGCCAGCAGTTACAGGGGAATAAACACTGAAGCTTTCTTT
CASSYRGINTEAFF
>NA|TRBJ2-5|TRBD2|TRBV9
TGTGCCAGCAGCGATAGCGGGAGTGCGGAGACCCAGTACTTC
CASSDSGSAETQYF
>NA|TRBJ2-2|NA|TRBV28
TGTGCCAGCAGTGATAGTGGTACCGGGGAGCTGTTTTTT
CASSDSGTGELFF
>NA|TRBJ1-1|NA|TRBV4-1
TGCGCCAGCTGCCTTAGGGACATCTGCACTGAAGCTTTCTTT
CASCLRDICTEAFF
>NA|TRBJ1-1|NA|TRBV11-2
TGTGCCAGCAACTCTGAAGCTTTCTTT
CASNSEAFF
>NA|TRBJ2-7|TRBD2|TRBV6-5
TGTGCCAGCAGTTATGCGGGAGGGCCCTACGAGCAGTACTTC
CASSYAGGPYEQYF
>NA|TRBJ2-7|NA|TRBV5-4
TGTGCCAGCAGCTTGGAAGGAGAGGGATCCTACGAGCAGTACTTC
CASSLEGEGSYEQYF
>NA|TRBJ2-2|TRBD2|TRBV15
TGTGCCACCAGCAAGACTAGCGGGGCCACCGGGGAGCTGTTTTTT
CATSKTSGATGELFF
>NA|TRBJ2-7|NA|TRBV5-4
TGTGCCAGCAGCTTGGAGGCATCTGGGGAGCAGTACTTC
CASSLEASGEQYF
>NA|TRBJ2-5|NA|TRBV5-6
TGTGCCAGCAGCCCGTTGGGGAAGACCCAGTACTTC
CASSPLGKTQYF
>NA|TRBJ2-7|NA|TRBV6-5
TGTGCCAGCAGTTACGAGACCTCTTATATTACCTACGAGCAGTACTTC
CASSYETSYITYEQYF
>NA|TRBJ1-1|NA|TRBV30
TGTGCCTGGAGGGATGAGCGGTACGGAAACACTGAAGCTTTCTTT
CAWRDERYGNTEAFF
>NA|TRBJ2-5|NA|TRBV4-3
TGCGCCAGCAGCCAATTTTTGGCAGTCCAAGAGACCCAGTACTTC
CASSQFLAVQETQYF
>NA|TRBJ2-5|NA|TRBV28
TGTGCCAGCAGTTTAAGCTACGGGGAGACCCAGTACTTC
CASSLSYGETQYF
>NA|TRBJ2-1|TRBD2|TRBV7-8
TGTGCCAGCAGCTTTGCGGGGGGGATCTACAATGAGCAGTTCTTC
CASSFAGGIYNEQFF
>NA|TRBJ2-1|TRBD2|TRBV2
TGTGCCACGGTAGTAGCGAGCGGGGAGCACAATGAGCAGTTCTTC
CATVVASGEHNEQFF
>NA|TRBJ2-7|NA|TRBV7-6
TGTGCCAGCAGCTTAGGTGGGGGGTACGAGCAGTACTTC
CASSLGGGYEQYF
>NA|TRBJ2-5|NA|TRBV28
TGTGCCAGCAGTTTGCGGCTTCAAGAGACCCAGTACTTC
CASSLRLQETQYF
>NA|TRBJ2-3|NA|TRBV28
TGTGCCAGCAGTGGGGCCAGGGGGGATGACACAGATACGCAGTATTTT
CASSGARGDDTDTQYF
>NA|TRBJ2-3|NA|TRBV9
TGTGCCAGCAGCGGGCAAAGGGCGGAGCTAAACACAGATACGCAGTATTTT
CASSGQRAELNTDTQYF
>NA|TRBJ2-1|NA|TRBV25-1
TGTGCCAGCACTCTAGGGGGAGAGGAGCAGTTCTTC
CASTLGGEEQFF
>once|TRBJ1-5|NA|TRBV5-6
TGTGCCAGCAGCTTAAGGGGTCAGCCCCAGCATTTT
CASSLRGQPQHF
>NA|TRBJ2-3|TRBD2|TRBV9
TGTGCCAGCAGCGTAGCGGGAGCGGGGACAGATACGCAGTATTTT
CASSVAGAGTDTQYF
>few|TRBJ1-6|TRBD1|TRBV30
TGTGCCTGGGACGCCGGGACAGACGTTTTGTATAATTCACCCCTCCACTTT
CAWDAGTDVLYNSPLHF
>once|TRBJ2-7|NA|TRBV27
TGTGCCAGCAGCTCCGTAGCCGGAGGATCCTACGAGCAGTACTTC
CASSSVAGGSYEQYF
>NA|TRBJ2-1|NA|TRBV4-2
TGTGCCAGCAGCCAAGATTGGGTCTCCGCCGGCGATGAGCAGTTCTTC
CASSQDWVSAGDEQFF